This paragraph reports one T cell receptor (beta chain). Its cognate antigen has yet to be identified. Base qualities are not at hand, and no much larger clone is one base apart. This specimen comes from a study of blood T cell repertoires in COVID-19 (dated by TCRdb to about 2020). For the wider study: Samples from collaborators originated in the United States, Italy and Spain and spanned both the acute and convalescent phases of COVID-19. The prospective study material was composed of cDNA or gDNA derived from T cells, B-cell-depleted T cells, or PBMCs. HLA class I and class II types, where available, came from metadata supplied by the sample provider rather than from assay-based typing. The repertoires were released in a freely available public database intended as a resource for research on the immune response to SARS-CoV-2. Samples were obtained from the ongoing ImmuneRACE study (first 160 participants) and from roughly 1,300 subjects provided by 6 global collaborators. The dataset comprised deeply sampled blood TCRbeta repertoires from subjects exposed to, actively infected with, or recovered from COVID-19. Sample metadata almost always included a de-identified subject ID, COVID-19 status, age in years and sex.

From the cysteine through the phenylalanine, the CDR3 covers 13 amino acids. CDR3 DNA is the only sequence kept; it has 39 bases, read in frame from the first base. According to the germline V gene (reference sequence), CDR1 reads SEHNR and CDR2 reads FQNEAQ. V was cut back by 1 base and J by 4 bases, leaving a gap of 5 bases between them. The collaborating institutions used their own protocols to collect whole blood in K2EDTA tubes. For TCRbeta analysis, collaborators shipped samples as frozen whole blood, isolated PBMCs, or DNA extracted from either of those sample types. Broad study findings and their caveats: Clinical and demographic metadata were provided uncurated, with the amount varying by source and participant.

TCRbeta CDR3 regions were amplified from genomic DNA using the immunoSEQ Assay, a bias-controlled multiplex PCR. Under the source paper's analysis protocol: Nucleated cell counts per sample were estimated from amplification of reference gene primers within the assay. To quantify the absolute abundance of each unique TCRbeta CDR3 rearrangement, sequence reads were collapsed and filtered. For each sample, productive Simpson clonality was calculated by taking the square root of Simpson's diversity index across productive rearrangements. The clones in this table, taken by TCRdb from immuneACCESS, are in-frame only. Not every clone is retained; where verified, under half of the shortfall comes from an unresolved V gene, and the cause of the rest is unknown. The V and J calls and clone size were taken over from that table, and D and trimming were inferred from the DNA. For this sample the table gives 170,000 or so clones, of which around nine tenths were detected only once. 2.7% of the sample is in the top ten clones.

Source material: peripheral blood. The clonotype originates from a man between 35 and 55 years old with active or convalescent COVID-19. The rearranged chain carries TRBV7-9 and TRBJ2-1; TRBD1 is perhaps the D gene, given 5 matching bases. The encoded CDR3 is CASSLGQYNEQFF. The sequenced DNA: TGTGCCAGCAGCTTAGGACAGTACAATGAGCAGTTCTTC.